The 10 T cell receptor beta chains in this list originate from one sample, sequenced in a study of early T cells in non-severe SARS-CoV-2 infection. TCRdb re-called the 5' RACE reads through MiXCR, storing one row per CDR3 protein. The profile shows some 40,000 distinct CDR3 sequences, 12% of them singletons. Sample: whole blood. The source of these receptors is an adult who was a healthcare worker with PCR-confirmed SARS-CoV-2 infection or an uninfected control (not recorded which).

This clonotype was counted ten times or more. The chain has TRBV7-8 and TRBJ1-1, with no clear D. Per the germline V gene, CDR1 is SGHVS and CDR2 is FQNEAQ. V was clipped by 0 bases and J by 8 bases, with 10 bases between them. CDR3 size: 13 residues. This CDR3 reads CASSLARSREAFF. CDR3 coding DNA: TGTGCCAGCAGCTTAGCACGGTCCCGGGAAGCTTTCTTT. Filled out from reference TRBV7-8 and TRBJ1-1, the complete variable domain reads GAGVSQSPRYKVAKRGQDVALRCDPISGHVSLFWYQQALGQGPEFLTYFQNEAQLDKSGLPSDRFFAERPEGSVSTLKIQRTQQEDSAVYLCASSLARSREAFFGQGTRLTVV.

This clonotype was found many times. V is TRBV7-9 and J is TRBJ2-1; the match to TRBD1 covers 7 bases. Germline lookup yields CDR1 SEHNR and CDR2 FQNEAQ (reference sequence). This CDR3 is built from 16 residues. After removal of 5 bases from V and 2 bases from J, the junction contained 9 bases not matched to a gene. The CDR3 loop is CASSPRRGTAYNEQFF. CDR3 nucleotide sequence: TGTGCCAGCAGCCCCCGTAGGGGGACAGCCTACAATGAGCAGTTCTTC.

This clonotype was counted many times. V is TRBV7-6 and J is TRBJ2-1, with 11 bases identical to TRBD2. Germline V gene lookup returns CDR1 SGHVS and CDR2 FNYEAQ. The junction had 5 bases not matched to a gene; V was cut back by 5 bases and J by 5 bases. This CDR3 comprises 15 residues. CDR3 nucleotides: TGTGCCAGCAGCGTACTAGCGGGGGCTAACAATGAGCAGTTCTTC. It specifies CASSVLAGANNEQFF.

V is TRBV20-1 and J is TRBJ1-2, with unresolved D. The CDR3 is 14 amino acids. Trimming shortened V by 3 bases and J by 4 bases, and 15 bases separated the two germline ends. The germline CDR1 and CDR2 sequences are DFQATT and SNEGSKA (reference sequence). CDR3 DNA sequence: TGCAGTGCTAGGTTGTCGGACTCGATCTATGGCTACACCTTC. This sequence encodes CSARLSDSIYGYTF.

The gene calls are TRBV18 and TRBJ2-1; D call uncertain. The V gene's germline CDR1 is KGHSH and CDR2 LQKENI. The CDR3 spans 13 residues. V was trimmed by 6 bases and J by 6 bases, leaving 12 bases between them. For the CDR3, the DNA is TGTGCCAGCTCGGCTAGAATCCCCAATGAGCAGTTCTTC. Its protein is CASSARIPNEQFF. The whole variable domain, filled in from reference TRBV18 and TRBJ2-1, reads NAGVMQNPRHLVRRRGQEARLRCSPMKGHSHVYWYRQLPEEGLKFMVYLQKENIIDESGMPKERFSAEFPKEGPSILRIQQVVRGDSAAYFCASSARIPNEQFFGPGTRLTVL.

This clonotype was counted at least ten times. The genes are TRBV19 and TRBJ2-3, with D unresolved. This CDR3 is 14 amino acids long. The germline V gene has CDR1 LNHDA and CDR2 SQIVND (reference sequence). V was cut by 2 bases and J by 0 bases, with 6 bases left in between. The CDR3 is CASSILVSTDTQYF. CDR3 sequence (DNA): TGTGCCAGTAGTATACTTGTTAGCACAGATACGCAGTATTTT.

The V and J genes are TRBV28 and TRBJ1-2; possible D gene TRBD1, 5 bases. The ends were cut back, 2 bases at V and 8 bases at J, with 15 bases in the middle. Germline V gene sequence: CDR1 MDHEN, CDR2 SYDVKM. The CDR3 covers 14 residues. CDR3 residues: CASSLDVGARGYTF. The CDR3 region has the DNA TGTGCCAGCAGTTTAGATGTCGGGGCCCGGGGCTACACCTTC.

This clonotype was detected many times. The chain uses TRBV20-1 and TRBJ1-4; 7 nucleotides agree with TRBD1. Germline CDR1 is DFQATT and CDR2 is SNEGSKA (reference sequence). V trimming: 6 bases; J trimming: 7 bases; junction bases outside the gene matches: 8. The CDR3 is made up of 13 amino acids. CDR3 coding DNA: TGCAGTGCCTCGACAGGGCCCTTTGAAAAACTGTTTTTT. It is translated as CSASTGPFEKLFF.

The V gene is TRBV20-1, the J gene TRBJ2-7; D unclear. Germline V CDR1 and CDR2: DFQATT, SNEGSKA (reference sequence). The CDR3 is 13 amino acids. V gave up 5 bases and J gave up 6 bases, with 17 bases separating them. The CDR3 bases are TGCAGTGCTGCACATCCCGTACCCGTCGAGCAGTACTTC. As protein: CSAAHPVPVEQYF.

This clonotype was detected many times. This sequence joins TRBV5-1 and TRBJ2-7; the match to TRBD2 covers 11 bases. The V gene's germline CDR1 is SGHRS and CDR2 YFSETQ. This CDR3 has 15 residues. The trim removed 3 bases at V and 6 bases at J, leaving 8 bases unmatched. The CDR3 loop is CASSWGSGRAPEQYF. Written as DNA, the CDR3 is TGCGCCAGCAGCTGGGGTAGCGGGAGGGCCCCCGAGCAGTACTTC. Together with reference TRBV5-1 and TRBJ2-7, the CDR3 gives the full variable domain: KAGVTQTPRYLIKTRGQQVTLSCSPISGHRSVSWYQQTPGQGLQFLFEYFSETQRNKGNFPGRFSGRQFSNSRSEMNVSTLELGDSALYLCASSWGSGRAPEQYFGPGTRLTVT.